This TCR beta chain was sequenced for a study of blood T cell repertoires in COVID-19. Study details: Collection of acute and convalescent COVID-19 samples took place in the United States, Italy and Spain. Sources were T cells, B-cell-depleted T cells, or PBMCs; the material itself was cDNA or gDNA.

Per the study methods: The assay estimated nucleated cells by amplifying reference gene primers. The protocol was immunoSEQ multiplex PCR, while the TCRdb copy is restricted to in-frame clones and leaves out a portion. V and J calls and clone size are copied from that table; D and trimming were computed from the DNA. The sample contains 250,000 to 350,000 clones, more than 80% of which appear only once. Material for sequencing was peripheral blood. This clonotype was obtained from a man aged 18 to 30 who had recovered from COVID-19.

The CDR3 nucleotides read TGTGCCAGCAGCCCACTCGGACAGGACTATGGCTACACCTTC. The encoded protein is CASSPLGQDYGYTF. The chain combines TRBV7-2 with TRBJ1-2; TRBD1 matches 7 bases. Germline loops: CDR1 SGHTA, CDR2 FQGNSA. V was pared by 5 bases and J by 3 bases, with 6 bases of the junction left unmatched. The CDR3 spans 14 residues. The variable domain in full, with the rest retrieved from reference TRBV7-2 and TRBJ1-2, is GAGVSQSPSNKVTEKGKDVELRCDPISGHTALYWYRQSLGQGLEFLIYFQGNSAPDKSGLPSDRFSAERTGGSVSTLTIQRTQQEDSAVYLCASSPLGQDYGYTFGSGTRLTVV.